This is a list of T cell receptor beta chains from one sample in a study of T cell changes during pregnancy in multiple sclerosis. Here immunoSEQ multiplex PCR was the method, and the copy in TCRdb shows in-frame clones only, minus some. Of about 38,000 clones in the sample, around 90% are singletons; the top ten hold about 0.6%. Source: CD4+ T cells from peripheral blood mononuclear cells, taken before pregnancy. The receptors derive from a female donor with multiple sclerosis, enrolled in a pregnancy study. Both conserved end residues are part of each CDR3. The D gene is left open where the match is weak. Size is stated for part of the rows, as once, few or many counts, or as a class when the clone is expanded.

d_call	v_call	clone_size	j_call	cdr3_nt	cdr3_aa
-	TRBV6-6	-	TRBJ2-3	TGTGCCAGCAGGGACTCGAGGACTGGAGATACGCAGTATTTT	CASRDSRTGDTQYF
-	TRBV10-3	-	TRBJ2-7	TGTGCCGTGACATCTCAGTACGAGCAGTACTTC	CAVTSQYEQYF
-	TRBV19	-	TRBJ2-6	TGTGCCAGTACCGAGGGGGTAGCTGGGGCCAACGTCCTGACTTTC	CASTEGVAGANVLTF
-	TRBV6-6	-	TRBJ2-3	TGTGCCAGCACTTTAAGGGGTATAGCAGATACGCAGTATTTT	CASTLRGIADTQYF
TRBD1	TRBV28	-	TRBJ1-6	TGTGCCAGCAGCAGGGGACAGGGTGGTTCACCCCTCCACTTT	CASSRGQGGSPLHF
TRBD1	TRBV5-1	-	TRBJ1-2	TGCGCCAGCAGCTCTCCTGACAGGGGGCATGGCTACACCTTC	CASSSPDRGHGYTF
-	TRBV2	-	TRBJ2-7	TGTGCCAGCAGTGTTGGGTACAGCTCCTACGAGCAGTACTTC	CASSVGYSSYEQYF
-	TRBV9	-	TRBJ2-7	TGTGCCAGCAGCGTAGATCCTCTTAGCTCCTACGAGCAGTACTTC	CASSVDPLSSYEQYF
TRBD1	TRBV5-4	-	TRBJ1-2	TGTGCCAGCAGGCCGGACAGGGGAAGCTATGGCTACACCTTC	CASRPDRGSYGYTF
-	TRBV7-9	-	TRBJ2-7	TGTGCCAGCAGCTTGGTCAGCGGAAGCGAGCAGTACTTC	CASSLVSGSEQYF
-	TRBV18	-	TRBJ2-7	TGTGCCAGCTCACTTGCGAGGACTATGGTAGACGAGCAGTACTTC	CASSLARTMVDEQYF
TRBD1	TRBV5-6	once	TRBJ1-4	TGTGCCAGCAGCTTACAGGGGATTGAAAAACTGTTTTTT	CASSLQGIEKLFF
-	TRBV19	-	TRBJ2-2	TGTGCCAGTAGTCCCCTATTACCGCGGGATGCCGGGGAGCTGTTTTTT	CASSPLLPRDAGELFF
-	TRBV19	-	TRBJ1-2	TGTGCCAGTAGCGACCTAGCCAATGGCTACACCTTC	CASSDLANGYTF
-	TRBV29-1	-	TRBJ1-4	TGCAGCGTTGAGGACATTGAAAAACTGTTTTTT	CSVEDIEKLFF
TRBD1	TRBV15	-	TRBJ2-3	TGTGCCACTGGGGACAGGGGGGCAGATACGCAGTATTTT	CATGDRGADTQYF